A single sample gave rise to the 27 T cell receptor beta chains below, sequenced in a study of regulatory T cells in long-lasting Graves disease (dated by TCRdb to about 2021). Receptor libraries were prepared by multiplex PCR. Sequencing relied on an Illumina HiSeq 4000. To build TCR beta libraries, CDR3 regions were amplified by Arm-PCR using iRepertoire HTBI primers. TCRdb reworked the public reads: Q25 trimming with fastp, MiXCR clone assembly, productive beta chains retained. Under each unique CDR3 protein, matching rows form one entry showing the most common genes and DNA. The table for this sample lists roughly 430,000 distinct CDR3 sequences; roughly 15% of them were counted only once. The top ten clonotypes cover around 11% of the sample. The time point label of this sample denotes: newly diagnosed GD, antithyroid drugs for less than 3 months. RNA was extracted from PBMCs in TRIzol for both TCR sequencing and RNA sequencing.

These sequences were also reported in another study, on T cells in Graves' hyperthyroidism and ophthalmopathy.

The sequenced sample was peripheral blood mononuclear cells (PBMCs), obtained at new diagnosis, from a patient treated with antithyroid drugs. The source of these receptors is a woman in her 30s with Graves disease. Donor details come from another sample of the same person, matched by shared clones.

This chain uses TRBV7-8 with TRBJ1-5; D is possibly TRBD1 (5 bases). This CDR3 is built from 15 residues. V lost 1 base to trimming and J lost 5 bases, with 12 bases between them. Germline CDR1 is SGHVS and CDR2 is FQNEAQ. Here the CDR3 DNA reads TGTGCCAGCAGCTTAGGGGCAGGGCGATATCAGCCCCAGCATTTT. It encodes CASSLGAGRYQPQHF.

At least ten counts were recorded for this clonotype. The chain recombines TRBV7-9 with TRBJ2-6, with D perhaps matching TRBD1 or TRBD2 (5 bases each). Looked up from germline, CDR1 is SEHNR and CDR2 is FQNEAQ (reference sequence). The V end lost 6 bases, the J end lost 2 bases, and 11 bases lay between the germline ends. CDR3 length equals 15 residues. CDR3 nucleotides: TGTGCCAGCAGAGGTGGGGGAGCTGGGGCCAACGTCCTGACTTTC. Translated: CASRGGGAGANVLTF.

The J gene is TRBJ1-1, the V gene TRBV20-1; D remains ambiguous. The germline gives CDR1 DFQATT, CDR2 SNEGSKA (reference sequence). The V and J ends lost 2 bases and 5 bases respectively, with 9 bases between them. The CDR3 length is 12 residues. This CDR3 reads CSARRQTTEAFF. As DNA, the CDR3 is TGCAGTGCTAGAAGGCAGACGACTGAAGCTTTCTTT.

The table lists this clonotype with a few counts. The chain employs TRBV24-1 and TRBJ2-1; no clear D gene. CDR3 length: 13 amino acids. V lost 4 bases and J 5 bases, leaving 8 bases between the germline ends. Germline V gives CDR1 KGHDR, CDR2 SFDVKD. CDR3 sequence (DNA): TGTGCCACCAGTGAAAGGGATGACAATGAGCAGTTCTTC. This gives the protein CATSERDDNEQFF.

In DNA form, the CDR3 reads TGTGCCAGCAGCCTACCCCCAGACAGGGTGAACACTGAAGCTTTCTTT. Translated: CASSLPPDRVNTEAFF. The V gene is TRBV6-5, the J gene TRBJ1-1, with TRBD1 matching 7 bases. Germline V gene data show CDR1 as MNHEY and CDR2 as SVGAGI. The CDR3 runs to 16 residues. V lost 6 bases, J lost 0 bases, and 10 bases stayed unmatched.

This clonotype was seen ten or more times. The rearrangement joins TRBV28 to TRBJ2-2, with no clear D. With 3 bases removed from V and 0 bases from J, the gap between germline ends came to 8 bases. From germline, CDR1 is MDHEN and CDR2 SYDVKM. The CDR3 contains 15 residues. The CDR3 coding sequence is TGTGCCAGCAGTTTGCTCGTAACGAACACCGGGGAGCTGTTTTTT. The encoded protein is CASSLLVTNTGELFF.

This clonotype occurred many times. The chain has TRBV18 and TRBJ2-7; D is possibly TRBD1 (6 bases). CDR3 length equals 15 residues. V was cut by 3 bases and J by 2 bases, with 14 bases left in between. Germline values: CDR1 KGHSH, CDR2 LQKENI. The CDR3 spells CASSPRVSGAYEQYF. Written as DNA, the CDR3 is TGTGCCAGCTCACCCCGTGTATCAGGGGCCTACGAGCAGTACTTC.

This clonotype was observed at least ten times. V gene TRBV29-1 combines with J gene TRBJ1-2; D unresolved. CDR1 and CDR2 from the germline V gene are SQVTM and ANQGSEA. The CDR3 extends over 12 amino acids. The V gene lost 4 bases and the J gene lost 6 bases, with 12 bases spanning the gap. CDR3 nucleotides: TGCAGCGTTGGTCCGGGAGAACATGGCTACACCTTC. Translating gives CSVGPGEHGYTF.

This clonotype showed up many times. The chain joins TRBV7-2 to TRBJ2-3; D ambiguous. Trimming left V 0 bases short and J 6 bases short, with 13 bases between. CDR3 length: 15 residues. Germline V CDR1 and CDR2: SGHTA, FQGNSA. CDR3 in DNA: TGTGCCAGCAGCTTAGCGGGGTTTCCTAGGGATACGCAGTATTTT. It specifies CASSLAGFPRDTQYF. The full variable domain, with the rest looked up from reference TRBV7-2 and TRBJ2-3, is GAGVSQSPSNKVTEKGKDVELRCDPISGHTALYWYRQSLGQGLEFLIYFQGNSAPDKSGLPSDRFSAERTGGSVSTLTIQRTQQEDSAVYLCASSLAGFPRDTQYFGPGTRLTVL.

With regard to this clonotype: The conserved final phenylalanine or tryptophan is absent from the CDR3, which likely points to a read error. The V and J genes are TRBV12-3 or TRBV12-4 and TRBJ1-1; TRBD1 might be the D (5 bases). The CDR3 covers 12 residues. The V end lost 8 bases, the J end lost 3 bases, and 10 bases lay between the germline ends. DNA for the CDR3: TGTGCCAGCTCTCAGGGTGACACTGAAGCTTTCTCT. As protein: CASSQGDTEAFS.

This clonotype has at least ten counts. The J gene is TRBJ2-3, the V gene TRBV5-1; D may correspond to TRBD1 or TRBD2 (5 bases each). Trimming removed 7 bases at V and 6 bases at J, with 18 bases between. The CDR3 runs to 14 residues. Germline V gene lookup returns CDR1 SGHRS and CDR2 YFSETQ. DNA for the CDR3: TGCGCCAGCCGCATAATGGGGGTGGAGGATACGCAGTATTTT. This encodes CASRIMGVEDTQYF.

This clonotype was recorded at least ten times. CDR3 bases: TGCGCCAGCAGCATTCAGTGGGACGCCGCCATCAATGAGCAGTTCTTC. It is translated as CASSIQWDAAINEQFF. The V call is TRBV5-1, the J call TRBJ2-1; D may correspond to TRBD1 or TRBD2 (5 bases each). This CDR3 contains 16 residues. Trimming cost V 4 bases and J 6 bases, with 20 bases left between them. Germline V gene sequence: CDR1 SGHRS, CDR2 YFSETQ.

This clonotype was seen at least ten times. The CDR3: CASIGTSFAEQYF. CDR3 nucleotides: TGTGCCAGCATCGGGACTAGTTTTGCCGAGCAGTACTTC. The chain couples TRBV6-1 to TRBJ2-7; 8 bases are a match to TRBD2. The germline V gene encodes CDR1 MNHNS and CDR2 SASEGT. V trimming: 7 bases; J trimming: 6 bases; junction bases outside the gene matches: 8. The CDR3 totals 13 residues.

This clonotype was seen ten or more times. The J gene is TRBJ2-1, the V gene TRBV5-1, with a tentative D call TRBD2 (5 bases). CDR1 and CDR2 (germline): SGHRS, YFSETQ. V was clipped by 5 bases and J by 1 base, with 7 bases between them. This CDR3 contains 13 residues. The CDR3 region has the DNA TGCGCCAGCAGACTAGAATCCTACAATGAGCAGTTCTTC. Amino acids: CASRLESYNEQFF.

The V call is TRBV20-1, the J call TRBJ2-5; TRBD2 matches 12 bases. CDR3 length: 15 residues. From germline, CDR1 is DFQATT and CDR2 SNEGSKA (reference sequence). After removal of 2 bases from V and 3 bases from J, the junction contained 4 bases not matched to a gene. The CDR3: CSARRLAGEEETQYF. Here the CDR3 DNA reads TGCAGTGCTAGACGACTAGCGGGAGAAGAAGAGACCCAGTACTTC.

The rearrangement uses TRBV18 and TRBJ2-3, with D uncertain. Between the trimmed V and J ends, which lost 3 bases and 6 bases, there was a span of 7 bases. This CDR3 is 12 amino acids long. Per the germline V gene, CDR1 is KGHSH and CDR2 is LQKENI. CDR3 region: CASSPNGDTQYF. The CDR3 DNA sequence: TGTGCCAGCTCACCGAACGGGGATACGCAGTATTTT.

Written as DNA, the CDR3 is TGTGCCAGCAGCTATAGTGCGACGGTCAACACCGGGGAGCTGTTTTTT. As protein: CASSYSATVNTGELFF. The chain employs TRBV7-3 and TRBJ2-2; no clear D. The CDR3 consists of 16 residues. V gave up 4 bases and J gave up 2 bases, with 14 bases separating them. Germline loops: CDR1 SGHTA, CDR2 FQGTGA.

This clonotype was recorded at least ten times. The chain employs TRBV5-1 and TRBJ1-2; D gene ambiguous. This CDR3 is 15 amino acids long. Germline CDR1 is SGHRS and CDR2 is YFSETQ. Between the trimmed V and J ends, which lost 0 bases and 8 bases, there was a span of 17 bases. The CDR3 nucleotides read TGCGCCAGCAGCTTGGCCAATCGGACCCCTGGAGGCTACACCTTC. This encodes CASSLANRTPGGYTF.

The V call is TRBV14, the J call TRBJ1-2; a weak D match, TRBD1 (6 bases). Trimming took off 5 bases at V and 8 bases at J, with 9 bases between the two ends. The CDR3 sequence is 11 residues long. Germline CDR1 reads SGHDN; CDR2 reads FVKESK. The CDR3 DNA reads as TGTGCCAGCAGCGGGGGGCACGGCTACACCTTC. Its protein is CASSGGHGYTF. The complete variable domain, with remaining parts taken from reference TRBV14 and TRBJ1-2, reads EAGVTQFPSHSVIEKGQTVTLRCDPISGHDNLYWYRRVMGKEIKFLLHFVKESKQDESGMPNNRFLAERTGGTYSTLKVQPAELEDSGVYFCASSGGHGYTFGSGTRLTVV.

CDR3 residues: CASSPPPGQGANEQYF. CDR3 DNA sequence: TGCGCCAGCAGCCCGCCCCCGGGACAGGGGGCTAACGAGCAGTACTTC. This chain connects TRBV5-1 to TRBJ2-7; 12 bases fit TRBD1. Trimming cost V 4 bases and J 5 bases; bases outside gene matches: 10. This CDR3 comprises 16 residues. Germline values: CDR1 SGHRS, CDR2 YFSETQ.

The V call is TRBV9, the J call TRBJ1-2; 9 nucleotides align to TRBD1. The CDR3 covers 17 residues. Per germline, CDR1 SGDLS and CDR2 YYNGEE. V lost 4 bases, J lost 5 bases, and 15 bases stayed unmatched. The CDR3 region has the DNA TGTGCCAGCAGCTCCAATCTACAGGGGGCAGAATATTATGGCTACACCTTC. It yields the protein CASSSNLQGAEYYGYTF.

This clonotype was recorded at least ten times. The CDR3 loop is CSASSLAGGTIYNEQFF. CDR3 nucleotide sequence: TGCAGTGCTAGTTCCCTAGCGGGAGGGACTATCTACAATGAGCAGTTCTTC. The rearrangement links TRBV20-1 to TRBJ2-1; TRBD2 matches at 12 bases. The CDR3 spans 17 residues. The V and J ends lost 3 bases and 3 bases, in that order; junction bases with no gene match: 9. Looked up from germline, CDR1 is DFQATT and CDR2 is SNEGSKA (reference sequence).

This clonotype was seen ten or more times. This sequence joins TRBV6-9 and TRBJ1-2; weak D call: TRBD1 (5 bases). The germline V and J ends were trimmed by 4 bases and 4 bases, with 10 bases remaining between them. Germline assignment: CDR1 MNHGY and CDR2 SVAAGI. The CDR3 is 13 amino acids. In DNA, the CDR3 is TGTGCCAGCAGTTTTCGGGACCTCTATGGCTACACCTTC. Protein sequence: CASSFRDLYGYTF.

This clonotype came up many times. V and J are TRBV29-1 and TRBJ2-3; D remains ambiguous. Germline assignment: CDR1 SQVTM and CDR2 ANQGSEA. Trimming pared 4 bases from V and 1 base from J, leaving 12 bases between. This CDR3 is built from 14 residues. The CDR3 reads CSVGIRSGTDTQYF. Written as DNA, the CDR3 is TGCAGCGTTGGAATTAGATCTGGCACAGATACGCAGTATTTT.

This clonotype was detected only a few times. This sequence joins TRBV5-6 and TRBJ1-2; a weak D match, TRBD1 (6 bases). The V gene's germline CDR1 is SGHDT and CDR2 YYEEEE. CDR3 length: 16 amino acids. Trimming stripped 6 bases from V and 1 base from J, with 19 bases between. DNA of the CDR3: TGTGCCAGCACCTCGCGGACAGTGGATAATAACTATGGCTACACCTTC. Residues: CASTSRTVDNNYGYTF.

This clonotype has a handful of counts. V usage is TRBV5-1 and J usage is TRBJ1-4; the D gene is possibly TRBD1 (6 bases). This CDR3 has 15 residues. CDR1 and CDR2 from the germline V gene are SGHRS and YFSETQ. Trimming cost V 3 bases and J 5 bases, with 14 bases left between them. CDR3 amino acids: CASSSKGQDNEKLFF. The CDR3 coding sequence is TGCGCCAGCAGCTCTAAGGGACAAGACAATGAAAAACTGTTTTTT.

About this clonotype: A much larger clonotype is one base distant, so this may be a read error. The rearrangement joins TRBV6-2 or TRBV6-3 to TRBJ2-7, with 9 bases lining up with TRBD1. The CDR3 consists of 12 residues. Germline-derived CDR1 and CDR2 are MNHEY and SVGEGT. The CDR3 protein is CASGTGTYEQYF. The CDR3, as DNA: TGTGCATCAGGGACAGGGACCTACGAGCAGTACTTC.